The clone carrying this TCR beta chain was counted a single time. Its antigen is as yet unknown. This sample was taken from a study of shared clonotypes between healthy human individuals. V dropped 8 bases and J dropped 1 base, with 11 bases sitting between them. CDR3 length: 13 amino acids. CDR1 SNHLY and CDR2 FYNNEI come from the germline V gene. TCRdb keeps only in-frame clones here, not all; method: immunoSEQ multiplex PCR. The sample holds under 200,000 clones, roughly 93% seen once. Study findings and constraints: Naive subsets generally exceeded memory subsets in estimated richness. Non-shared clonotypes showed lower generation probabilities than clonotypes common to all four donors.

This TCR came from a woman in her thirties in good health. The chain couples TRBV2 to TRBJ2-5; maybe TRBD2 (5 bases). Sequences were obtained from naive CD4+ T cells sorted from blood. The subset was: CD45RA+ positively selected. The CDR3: CASLWESQETQYF. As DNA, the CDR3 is TGTGCCAGCCTATGGGAGAGCCAAGAGACCCAGTACTTC.